The 26 T cell receptor beta chains reported below all come from one sample, sequenced in a study of blood T cell repertoires in COVID-19. Profiled with immunoSEQ multiplex PCR; TCRdb holds only in-frame clones, not every one. The data hold 85,000 to 110,000 clones, with around 92% observed a single time. Material: peripheral blood. The receptors stem from an older woman with acute or convalescent COVID-19.

This clone has a single count. The chain is built from TRBV25-1 and TRBJ1-3; 7 positions match TRBD1. The CDR3 length is 14 residues. Looked up from germline, CDR1 is MGHDK and CDR2 is SYGVNS. The trim removed 3 bases at V and 4 bases at J, leaving 3 bases unmatched. CDR3 nucleotides: TGTGCCAGCAGTGAGGGGACAGCGGGAAACACCATATATTTT. This codes for CASSEGTAGNTIYF. The variable domain in full, completed from reference TRBV25-1 and TRBJ1-3, reads EADIYQTPRYLVIGTGKKITLECSQTMGHDKMYWYQQDPGMELHLIHYSYGVNSTEKGDLSSESTVSRIRTEHFPLTLESARPSHTSQYLCASSEGTAGNTIYFGEGSWLTVV.

This clone appeared once. The genes are TRBV30 and TRBJ1-1; 8 bases match TRBD1. The CDR3 runs to 14 residues. CDR1 GTSNPN and CDR2 SVGIG come from the germline V gene (reference sequence). Trimming at V came to 1 base and at J to 6 bases, leaving 7 bases not matched to a gene. The chain's CDR3 is CAWSDGRGRAEAFF. The CDR3 nucleotides read TGTGCCTGGAGTGACGGCAGGGGGCGGGCTGAAGCTTTCTTT.

V usage is TRBV6-5 and J usage is TRBJ1-2, with TRBD1 as a possible D gene (6 bases). V lost 4 bases and J 8 bases, leaving 14 bases between the germline ends. From germline, CDR1 is MNHEY and CDR2 SVGAGI. CDR3 length: 13 residues. CDR3 region: CASSLTGPEGYTF. The CDR3 coding sequence is TGTGCCAGCAGTTTGACAGGACCGGAGGGCTACACCTTC.

V usage is TRBV10-3 and J usage is TRBJ2-5, with 9 nucleotides matching TRBD1. CDR1 is ENHRY, CDR2 SYGVKD, per germline. Trimming took 2 bases from V and 7 from J; bases not matched to a gene: 8. CDR3 length: 15 amino acids. The CDR3 region is CAISETGGEGGTQYF. DNA of the CDR3: TGTGCCATCAGTGAGACAGGGGGCGAAGGGGGGACCCAGTACTTC.

J is TRBJ1-2 and V is TRBV30; TRBD1 agrees at 7 bases. The CDR3 consists of 14 residues. Germline CDR1 and CDR2: GTSNPN and SVGIG (reference sequence). V lost 4 bases and J lost 2; bases outside the gene matches: 7. CDR3 DNA: TGTGCCTGGACCCCCTTGACAGGGAACTATGGCTACACCTTC. It specifies CAWTPLTGNYGYTF.

In this sample, this clone turned up once. The gene calls are TRBV2 and TRBJ1-2, with D perhaps TRBD1 (5 bases). V lost 3 bases and J lost 2, with 13 bases in between. Germline CDR1 reads SNHLY; CDR2 reads FYNNEI. The CDR3 contains 15 residues. The CDR3 reads CASSEGQAFNYGYTF. CDR3 DNA sequence: TGTGCCAGCAGTGAGGGGCAGGCCTTCAACTATGGCTACACCTTC.

The rearrangement links TRBV29-1 to TRBJ2-1, with 11 bases aligning to TRBD2. V lost 6 bases to trimming and J lost 4 bases; unmatched junction nucleotides: 2. Germline CDR1 and CDR2: SQVTM and ANQGSEA. This CDR3 has 13 amino acids. CDR3 DNA sequence: TGCAGCGTGCTAGCGGGAGGTTACAATGAGCAGTTCTTC. Translated, it gives CSVLAGGYNEQFF.

This clone has a single count. The junction shows a germline mismatch at one end, possibly a read error. The chain links TRBV7-7 to TRBJ2-2; 7 bases match TRBD1. This CDR3 is 14 amino acids long. Germline CDR1 reads SSHAT; CDR2 reads FNYEAQ (reference sequence). The CDR3 is CASSLTGNTGELFF. The CDR3 nucleotides read TGTGCTAGCAGCTTGACAGGGAATACCGGGGAGCTGTTTTTT.

Details on this clone: One junction end does not reproduce the germline sequence, and a read error may be involved. This rearrangement joins TRBV30 to TRBJ2-5; D perhaps matches TRBD2 (5 bases). The CDR3 consists of 16 residues. CDR1 GTSNPN and CDR2 SVGIG come from the germline V gene (reference sequence). The CDR3 loop reads CAWNLGMGGRGEAQYF. CDR3 coding DNA: TGTGCCTGGAATCTTGGTATGGGTGGACGGGGAGAGGCCCAGTACTTC.

This chain links TRBV2 with TRBJ2-3, with 13 bases that match TRBD2. Germline V gene sequence: CDR1 SNHLY, CDR2 FYNNEI. The CDR3 length is 16 residues. V lost 6 bases and J lost 2; bases outside the gene matches: 5. CDR3 sequence (DNA): TGTGCCAGCAGCCCCGGGACTAGCGGGAACACAGATACGCAGTATTTT. This translates into CASSPGTSGNTDTQYF.

The V call is TRBV28, the J call TRBJ1-2; 8 bases map to TRBD1. The junction had 14 bases not matched to a gene; V was cut back by 8 bases and J by 6 bases. The CDR3 sequence is 15 residues long. Per the germline V gene, CDR1 is MDHEN and CDR2 is SYDVKM. The DNA of the CDR3 is TGTGCCAGCTTTCCAGGGGGCCGACAGTGGGATGGCTACACCTTC. This sequence encodes CASFPGGRQWDGYTF.

This clone was picked up one time. The sample has other DNA sequences that encode this CDR3 too. This chain uses TRBV28 with TRBJ1-2; TRBD1 matches at 8 bases. The CDR3 consists of 14 residues. Unmatched junction bases numbered 6, after V lost 4 bases and J lost 5 bases. Germline V gene lookup returns CDR1 MDHEN and CDR2 SYDVKM. The CDR3 bases are TGTGCCAGCAGTTCGGGGACAGGTCCGTATGGCTACACCTTC. It yields the protein CASSSGTGPYGYTF.

V and J are TRBV5-1 and TRBJ1-2; 7 bases match TRBD1. Germline V CDR1 and CDR2: SGHRS, YFSETQ. Trimming took 4 bases from V and 5 from J; bases not matched to a gene: 8. The CDR3 has 14 amino acids. In DNA form, the CDR3 reads TGCGCCAGCAGCCTAGACAGGGAACGTTATGGCTACACCTTC. Its translation: CASSLDRERYGYTF. The variable domain in full, completed from reference TRBV5-1 and TRBJ1-2, reads KAGVTQTPRYLIKTRGQQVTLSCSPISGHRSVSWYQQTPGQGLQFLFEYFSETQRNKGNFPGRFSGRQFSNSRSEMNVSTLELGDSALYLCASSLDRERYGYTFGSGTRLTVV.

This chain uses TRBV9 with TRBJ2-1; TRBD2 aligns across 11 bases. Germline V lookup: CDR1 SGDLS, CDR2 YYNGEE. Trimming removed 3 bases from V and 0 bases from J; junction bases left unmatched: 2. The CDR3 sequence is 16 residues long. The CDR3: CASSETSGSSYNEQFF. Here the CDR3 DNA reads TGTGCCAGCAGCGAAACTAGCGGGAGCTCCTACAATGAGCAGTTCTTC.

The V call is TRBV4-2, the J call TRBJ1-5; TRBD1 agrees at 7 bases. The CDR3 contains 15 residues. V trimming: 3 bases; J trimming: 3 bases; junction bases outside the gene matches: 5. The germline V gene encodes CDR1 LGHNA and CDR2 YNFKEQ. CDR3 loop: CASSHTQGDNQPQHF. The CDR3 DNA sequence: TGTGCCAGCAGCCACACTCAGGGGGACAATCAGCCCCAGCATTTT.

V and J are TRBV10-3 and TRBJ2-5; 12 bases agree with TRBD1. The CDR3 length is 15 residues. The ends lost 10 bases at V and 5 bases at J; junction bases unmatched: 11. CDR1 and CDR2 from the germline V gene are ENHRY and SYGVKD. The CDR3 bases are TGTGCCACTCAACCGGGACAGGGGGCGATTGAGACCCAGTACTTC. This codes for CATQPGQGAIETQYF.

The chain carries TRBV18 and TRBJ1-4, with D possibly being TRBD1 (5 bases). The CDR3 is made up of 14 amino acids. Germline V lookup: CDR1 KGHSH, CDR2 LQKENI. V lost 5 bases and J lost 5, with 12 bases in between. CDR3 coding DNA: TGTGCCAGCTCAGAAGGGGCAGGGAATGAAAAACTGTTTTTT. Translated: CASSEGAGNEKLFF.

This CDR3 is CASSRDYYNSPLHF. CDR3 nucleotides: TGTGCCAGCAGTCGGGATTACTATAATTCACCCCTCCACTTT. The chain links TRBV28 to TRBJ1-6; D is ambiguous. V lost 5 bases and J lost 3, with 8 bases in between. The CDR3 runs 14 residues. Germline assignment: CDR1 MDHEN and CDR2 SYDVKM.

The chain recombines TRBV6-5 with TRBJ1-2, with D unclear. Trimming took off 5 bases at V and 4 bases at J, with 14 bases between the two ends. Germline CDR1 reads MNHEY; CDR2 reads SVGAGI. CDR3 length: 14 amino acids. CDR3 loop: CASSPGGVGYGYTF. CDR3 coding DNA: TGTGCCAGCAGTCCCGGCGGGGTAGGCTATGGCTACACCTTC.

In its sample, this clone was seen once. In nucleotides, the CDR3 is TGTGCCACCAGTGGAACGGCGCCGGGGGGTACGGAGCAGTTCTTC. Its protein product is CATSGTAPGGTEQFF. The V gene is TRBV24-1, the J gene TRBJ2-1, with 7 bases fitting TRBD2. The CDR3 sequence is 15 residues long. Germline CDR1 is KGHDR and CDR2 is SFDVKD. The J segment lost 10 bases and the V segment lost 5 bases, leaving 13 bases of the junction unmatched.

The chain couples TRBV6-6 to TRBJ1-5, with 7 bases matching TRBD1. Germline CDR1 reads MNHNY; CDR2 reads SVGAGI (reference sequence). CDR3 size: 14 residues. Trimming took 6 bases from V and 7 from J; bases not matched to a gene: 9. CDR3 loop: CASRRQGVNQPQHF. The CDR3 nucleotides read TGTGCCAGCAGAAGACAGGGTGTAAACCAGCCCCAGCATTTT.

This rearrangement joins TRBV11-1 to TRBJ2-7; 10 bases line up with TRBD2. The junction had 8 bases not matched to a gene; V was cut back by 3 bases and J by 3 bases. Looked up from germline, CDR1 is SGHAT and CDR2 is FQDESV (reference sequence). There are 16 residues in the CDR3. CDR3 in amino acids: CASSFVTSSGSYEQYF. CDR3 DNA: TGTGCCAGCAGCTTTGTAACGTCTAGCGGGAGCTACGAGCAGTACTTC.

The rearrangement uses TRBV12-3 or TRBV12-4 and TRBJ2-2, with D possibly matching TRBD1 (5 bases). The CDR3 is 13 amino acids. Deletions cut 5 bases from V and 1 base from J, with 5 bases between. CDR3 sequence: CASSTGNTGELFF. The CDR3 DNA reads as TGTGCCAGCAGTACAGGGAACACCGGGGAGCTGTTTTTT.

The genes are TRBV4-1 and TRBJ2-2; 8 bases agree with TRBD2. The CDR3 has 17 amino acids. Germline trimming cut 3 bases from V and 7 bases from J; bases unmatched to any gene: 13. Germline V lookup: CDR1 MGHRA, CDR2 YSYEKL. The CDR3 spells CASSHSGTSRWNGELFF. The CDR3 nucleotides read TGCGCCAGCAGCCACTCCGGGACTAGTAGATGGAACGGGGAGCTGTTTTTT.

V and J are TRBV28 and TRBJ1-5; a possible D gene is TRBD1 (5 bases). CDR3 length: 13 amino acids. Germline V lookup: CDR1 MDHEN, CDR2 SYDVKM. Trimming left V 6 bases short and J 9 bases short, with 15 bases between. The CDR3 loop reads CASSPRGGRPQHF. The CDR3 bases are TGTGCCAGCAGCCCCCGCGGGGGAAGGCCCCAGCATTTT.

This clone was recorded a few times. V and J are TRBV6-1 and TRBJ2-7; TRBD2 agrees at 10 bases. The CDR3 is made up of 15 amino acids. V lost 2 bases, J lost 6 bases, and 7 bases stayed unmatched. Looked up from germline, CDR1 is MNHNS and CDR2 is SASEGT. In DNA, the CDR3 is TGTGCCAGCAGTGAACAGGGTCTAGCGGGAGCCGAGCAGTACTTC. Its translation is CASSEQGLAGAEQYF.